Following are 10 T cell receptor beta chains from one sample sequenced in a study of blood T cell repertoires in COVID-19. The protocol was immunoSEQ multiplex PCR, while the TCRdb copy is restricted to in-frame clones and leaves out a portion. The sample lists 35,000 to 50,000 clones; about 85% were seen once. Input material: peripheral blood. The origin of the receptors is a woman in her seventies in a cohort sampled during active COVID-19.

The CDR3 coding sequence is TGTGCCTGGAGAACGGGACAGGGGGATTACGAGCAGTACTTC. It encodes CAWRTGQGDYEQYF. This sequence joins TRBV30 and TRBJ2-7, with 11 positions matching TRBD1. The trim removed 3 bases at V and 4 bases at J, leaving 5 bases unmatched. The CDR3 loop spans 14 amino acids. Germline lookup yields CDR1 GTSNPN and CDR2 SVGIG (reference sequence).

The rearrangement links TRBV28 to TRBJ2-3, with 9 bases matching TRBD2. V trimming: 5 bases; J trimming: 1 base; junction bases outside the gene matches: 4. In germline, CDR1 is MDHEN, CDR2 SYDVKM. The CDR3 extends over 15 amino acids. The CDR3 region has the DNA TGTGCCAGCAGTAAACTAGCGGGCCGCACAGATACGCAGTATTTT. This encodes CASSKLAGRTDTQYF.

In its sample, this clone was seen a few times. CDR3 sequence (DNA): TGTGCCAGTAGTCCCCTCGGGGGGGGAGCCTATGGCTACACCTTC. Protein product: CASSPLGGGAYGYTF. This chain connects TRBV19 to TRBJ1-2, with a tentative D call TRBD1 (5 bases). The CDR3 extends over 15 amino acids. Germline assignment: CDR1 LNHDA and CDR2 SQIVND (reference sequence). Trimming took 5 bases from V and 4 from J, leaving 17 bases between them.

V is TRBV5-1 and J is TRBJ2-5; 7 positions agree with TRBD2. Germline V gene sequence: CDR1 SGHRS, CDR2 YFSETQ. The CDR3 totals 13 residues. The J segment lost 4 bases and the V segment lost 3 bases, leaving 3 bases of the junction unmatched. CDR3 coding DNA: TGCGCCAGCAGCTCCGGGACTATAGAGACCCAGTACTTC. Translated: CASSSGTIETQYF.

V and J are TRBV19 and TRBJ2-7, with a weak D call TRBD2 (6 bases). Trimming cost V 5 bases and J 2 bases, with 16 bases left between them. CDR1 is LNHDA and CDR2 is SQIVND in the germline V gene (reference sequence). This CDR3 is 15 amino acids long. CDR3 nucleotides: TGTGCCAGTAGTTCCCTGGGGGGAGTTCCCTACGAGCAGTACTTC. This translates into CASSSLGGVPYEQYF.

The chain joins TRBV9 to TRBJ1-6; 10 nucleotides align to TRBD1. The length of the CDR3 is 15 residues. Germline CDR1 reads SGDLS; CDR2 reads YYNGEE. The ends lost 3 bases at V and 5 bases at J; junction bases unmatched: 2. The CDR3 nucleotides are TGTGCCAGCAGCGGACAGGGGGCAAATAATTCACCCCTCCACTTT. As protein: CASSGQGANNSPLHF.

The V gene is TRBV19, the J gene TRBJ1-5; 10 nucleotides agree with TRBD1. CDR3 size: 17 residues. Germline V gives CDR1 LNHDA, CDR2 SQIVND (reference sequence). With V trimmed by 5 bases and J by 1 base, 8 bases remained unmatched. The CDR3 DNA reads TGTGCCAGTAGTCCCGGGACAGGGGTTTGGAGCAATCAGCCCCAGCATTTT. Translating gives CASSPGTGVWSNQPQHF.

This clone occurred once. CDR3 sequence reads: CASSLLRQEGDTQYF. The CDR3 nucleotides are TGTGCCAGCTCGTTACTGAGACAGGAAGGAGATACGCAGTATTTT. The chain employs TRBV18 and TRBJ2-3; D might be TRBD1 (6 bases). This CDR3 has 15 residues. The V gene's germline CDR1 is KGHSH and CDR2 LQKENI. V was clipped by 6 bases and J by 5 bases, with 18 bases between them. Looking up the rest from reference TRBV18 and TRBJ2-3 gives the full variable domain: NAGVMQNPRHLVRRRGQEARLRCSPMKGHSHVYWYRQLPEEGLKFMVYLQKENIIDESGMPKERFSAEFPKEGPSILRIQQVVRGDSAAYFCASSLLRQEGDTQYFGPGTRLTVL.

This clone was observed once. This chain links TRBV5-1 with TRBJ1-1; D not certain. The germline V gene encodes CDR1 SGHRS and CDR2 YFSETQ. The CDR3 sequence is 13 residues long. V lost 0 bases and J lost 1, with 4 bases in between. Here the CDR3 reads CASSLVRNTEAFF. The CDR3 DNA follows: TGCGCCAGCAGCTTGGTCCGGAACACTGAAGCTTTCTTT.

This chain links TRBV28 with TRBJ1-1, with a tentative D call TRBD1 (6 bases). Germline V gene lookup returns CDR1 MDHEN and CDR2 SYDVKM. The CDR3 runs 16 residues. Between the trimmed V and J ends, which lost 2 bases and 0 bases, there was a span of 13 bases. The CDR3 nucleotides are TGTGCCAGCAGTTTAGGGGGGGCAATAATGAACACTGAAGCTTTCTTT. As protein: CASSLGGAIMNTEAFF. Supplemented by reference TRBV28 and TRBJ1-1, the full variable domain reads DVKVTQSSRYLVKRTGEKVFLECVQDMDHENMFWYRQDPGLGLRLIYFSYDVKMKEKGDIPEGYSVSREKKERFSLILESASTNQTSMYLCASSLGGAIMNTEAFFGQGTRLTVV.